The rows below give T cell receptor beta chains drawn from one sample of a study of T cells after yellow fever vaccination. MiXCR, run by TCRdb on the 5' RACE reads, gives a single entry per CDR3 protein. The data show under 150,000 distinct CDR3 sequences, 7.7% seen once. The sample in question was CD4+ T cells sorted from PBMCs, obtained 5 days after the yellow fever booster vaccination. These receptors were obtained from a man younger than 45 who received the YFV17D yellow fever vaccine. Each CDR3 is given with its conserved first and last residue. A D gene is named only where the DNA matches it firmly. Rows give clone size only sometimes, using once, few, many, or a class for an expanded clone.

TGTGCCAGCAGCTATCCTGGGGGCCAAGAGACCCAGTACTTC	CASSYPGGQETQYF	many	TRBJ2-5	TRBV7-2	.
TGTGCCAGCAGTGAGGTGCCAGGCGGGAGGAGCTACAATGAGCAGTTCTTC	CASSEVPGGRSYNEQFF	many	TRBJ2-1	TRBV28	TRBD2
TGCGCCAGCAGCTCTACGACAGAGCGGGCTTTCTTT	CASSSTTERAFF	many	TRBJ1-1	TRBV5-1	.
TGTGCCAGCAGCCATACTAGCGGTACAGGGGAGCTGTTTTTT	CASSHTSGTGELFF	many	TRBJ2-2	TRBV7-9	TRBD2
TGTGCCAGCAGCTTGGCGGGAGGGCCACTTGGGGAGACCCAGTACTTC	CASSLAGGPLGETQYF	many	TRBJ2-5	TRBV7-2	TRBD2
TGTGCCAGCAGCCAAGATCGTACGGACGGCTATGGCTACACCTTC	CASSQDRTDGYGYTF	.	TRBJ1-2	TRBV3-1	.
TGCAGCGTCGTAGCGGGAGTTTACACCGGGGAGCTGTTTTTT	CSVVAGVYTGELFF	many	TRBJ2-2	TRBV29-1	TRBD2
TGCAGTGCTACCAGGCCTAGCGGAGGTCAAGAGACCCAGTACTTC	CSATRPSGGQETQYF	many	TRBJ2-5	TRBV20-1	TRBD2
TGTGCCAGCAGCCAAGAGGGGGGTCTAGCTTCCTACGAGCAGTACTTC	CASSQEGGLASYEQYF	many	TRBJ2-7	TRBV3-1	.
TGCAGCGTTGTAGGGACCTATGGCTACACCTTC	CSVVGTYGYTF	many	TRBJ1-2	TRBV29-1	.
TGTGCCAGCAGTTTCACCGTCACAGATACGCAGTATTTT	CASSFTVTDTQYF	many	TRBJ2-3	TRBV27	.
TGCAGTGGTCTACATACCATGTACCAAGAGACCCAGTACTTC	CSGLHTMYQETQYF	many	TRBJ2-5	TRBV20-1	.
TGTGCCAGCTCAAACGGACAGACAGATACGCAGTATTTT	CASSNGQTDTQYF	many	TRBJ2-3	TRBV18	.
TGTGCCAGCAGCTTGGGAGGCCGTGAGCAGTTCTTC	CASSLGGREQFF	many	TRBJ2-1	TRBV7-2	.
TGCGCCAGCAGCCAGGACGTTGAGCAGTTCTTC	CASSQDVEQFF	many	TRBJ2-1	TRBV5-1	.